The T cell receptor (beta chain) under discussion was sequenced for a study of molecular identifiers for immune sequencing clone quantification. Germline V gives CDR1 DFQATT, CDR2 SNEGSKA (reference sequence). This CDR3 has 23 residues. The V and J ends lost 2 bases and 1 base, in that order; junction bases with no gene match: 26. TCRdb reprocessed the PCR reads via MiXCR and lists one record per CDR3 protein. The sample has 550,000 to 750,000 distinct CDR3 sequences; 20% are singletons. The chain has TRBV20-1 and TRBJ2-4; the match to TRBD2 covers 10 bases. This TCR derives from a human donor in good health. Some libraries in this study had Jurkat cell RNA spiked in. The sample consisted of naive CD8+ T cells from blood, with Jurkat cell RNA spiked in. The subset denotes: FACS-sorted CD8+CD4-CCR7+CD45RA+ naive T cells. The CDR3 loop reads CSARWAGVASPERGGKAKNIQYF. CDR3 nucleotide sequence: TGCAGTGCTAGATGGGCCGGAGTTGCGAGTCCCGAGCGGGGGGGGAAGGCCAAAAACATTCAGTACTTC.